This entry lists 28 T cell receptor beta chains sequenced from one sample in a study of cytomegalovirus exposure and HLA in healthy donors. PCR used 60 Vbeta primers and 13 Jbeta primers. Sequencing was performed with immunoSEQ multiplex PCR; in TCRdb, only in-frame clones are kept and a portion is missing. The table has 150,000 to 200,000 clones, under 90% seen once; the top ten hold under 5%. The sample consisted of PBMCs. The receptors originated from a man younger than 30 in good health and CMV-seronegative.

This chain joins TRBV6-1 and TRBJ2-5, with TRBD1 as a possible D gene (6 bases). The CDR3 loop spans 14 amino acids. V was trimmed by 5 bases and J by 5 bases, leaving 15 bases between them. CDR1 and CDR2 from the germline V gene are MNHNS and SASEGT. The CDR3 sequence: CASSPSWGRETQYF. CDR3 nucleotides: TGTGCCAGCAGTCCTAGTTGGGGGCGGGAGACCCAGTACTTC.

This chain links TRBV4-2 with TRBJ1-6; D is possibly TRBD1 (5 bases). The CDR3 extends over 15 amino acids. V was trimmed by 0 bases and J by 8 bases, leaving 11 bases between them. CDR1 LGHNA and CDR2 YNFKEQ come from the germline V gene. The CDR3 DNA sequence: TGTGCCAGCAGCCAAGAGGGGCAGGGTTATTCACCCCTCCACTTT. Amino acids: CASSQEGQGYSPLHF.

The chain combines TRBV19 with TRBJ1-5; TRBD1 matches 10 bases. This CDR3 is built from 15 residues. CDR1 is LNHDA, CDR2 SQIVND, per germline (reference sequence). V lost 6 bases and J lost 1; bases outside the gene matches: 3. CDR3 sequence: CASSRQGASNQPQHF. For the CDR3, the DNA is TGTGCCAGTAGCCGACAGGGGGCGAGCAATCAGCCCCAGCATTTT.

The CDR3 DNA sequence: TGTGCCAGCGCTAGTATGGAGACCCAGTACTTC. The encoded protein is CASASMETQYF. The rearrangement links TRBV11-3 to TRBJ2-5; D remains ambiguous. This CDR3 spans 11 amino acids. Germline V CDR1 and CDR2: SGHNT, YENEEA. V lost 8 bases and J 5 bases, leaving 9 bases between the germline ends.

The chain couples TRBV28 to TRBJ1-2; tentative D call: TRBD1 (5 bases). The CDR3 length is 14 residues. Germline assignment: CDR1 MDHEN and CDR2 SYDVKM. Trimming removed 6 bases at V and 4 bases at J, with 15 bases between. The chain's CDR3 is CASRGHSSVYGYTF. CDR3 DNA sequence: TGTGCCAGCAGAGGACATTCCTCCGTCTATGGCTACACCTTC.

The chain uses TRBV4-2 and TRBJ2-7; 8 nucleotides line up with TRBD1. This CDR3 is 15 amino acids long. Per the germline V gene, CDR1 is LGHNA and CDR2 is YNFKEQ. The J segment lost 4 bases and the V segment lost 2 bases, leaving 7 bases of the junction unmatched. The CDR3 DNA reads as TGTGCCAGCAGCCAAACTAACCAGGGGGCTTACGAGCAGTACTTC. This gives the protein CASSQTNQGAYEQYF.

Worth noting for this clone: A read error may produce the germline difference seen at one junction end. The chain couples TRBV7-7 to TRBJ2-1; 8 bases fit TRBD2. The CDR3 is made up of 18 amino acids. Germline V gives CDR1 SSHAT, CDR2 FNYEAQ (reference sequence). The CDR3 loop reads CASSLGPGGMSSYNEQFF. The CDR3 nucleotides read TGTGCTAGCAGCTTAGGCCCGGGGGGGATGAGCTCCTACAATGAGCAGTTCTTC.

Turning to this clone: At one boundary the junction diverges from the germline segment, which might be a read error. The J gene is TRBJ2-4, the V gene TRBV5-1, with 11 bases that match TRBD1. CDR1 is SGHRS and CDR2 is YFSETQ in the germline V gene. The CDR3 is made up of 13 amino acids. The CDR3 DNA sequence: TGCGCCAGCAGTCAGGACAGGGGGCAGACCCTCGACTTC. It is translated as CASSQDRGQTLDF.

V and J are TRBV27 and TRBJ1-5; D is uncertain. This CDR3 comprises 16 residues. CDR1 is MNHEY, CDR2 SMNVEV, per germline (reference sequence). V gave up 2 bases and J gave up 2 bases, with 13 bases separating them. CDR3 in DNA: TGTGCCAGCAGTTTACAGTACGGGTTTGGCAATCAGCCCCAGCATTTT. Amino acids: CASSLQYGFGNQPQHF.

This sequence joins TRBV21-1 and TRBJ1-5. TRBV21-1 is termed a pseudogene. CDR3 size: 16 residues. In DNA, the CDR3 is TGTGCCAGCAGCATCAAGAGGGAGGTGGGCAATCAGCCCCAGCATTTT. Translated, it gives CASSIKREVGNQPQHF.

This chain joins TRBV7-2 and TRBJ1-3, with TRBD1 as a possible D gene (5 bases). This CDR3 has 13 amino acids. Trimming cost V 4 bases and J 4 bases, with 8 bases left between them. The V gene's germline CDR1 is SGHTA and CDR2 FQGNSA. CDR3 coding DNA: TGTGCCAGCAGCTCAAGGACAGGAAACACCATATATTTT. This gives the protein CASSSRTGNTIYF.

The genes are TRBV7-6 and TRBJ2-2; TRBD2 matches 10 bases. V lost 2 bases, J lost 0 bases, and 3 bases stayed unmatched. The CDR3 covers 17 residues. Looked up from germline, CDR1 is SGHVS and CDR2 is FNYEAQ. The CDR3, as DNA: TGTGCCAGCAGCTTAACTAGCGGGGCCTCGAACACCGGGGAGCTGTTTTTT. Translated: CASSLTSGASNTGELFF.

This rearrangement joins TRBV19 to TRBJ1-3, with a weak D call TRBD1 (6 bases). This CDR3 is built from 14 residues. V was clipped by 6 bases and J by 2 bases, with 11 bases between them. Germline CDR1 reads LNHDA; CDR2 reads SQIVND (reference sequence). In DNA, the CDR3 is TGTGCCAGTAGGGTCAGGGGCGCTGGAAACACCATATATTTT. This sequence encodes CASRVRGAGNTIYF.

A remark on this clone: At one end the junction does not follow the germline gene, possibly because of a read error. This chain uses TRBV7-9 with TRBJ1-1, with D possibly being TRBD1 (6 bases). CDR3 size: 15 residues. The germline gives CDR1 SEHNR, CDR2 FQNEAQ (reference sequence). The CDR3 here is CSSSLGGGRYTEAFF. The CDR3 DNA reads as TGTTCCAGCAGCCTGGGGGGGGGCCGATACACTGAAGCTTTCTTT.

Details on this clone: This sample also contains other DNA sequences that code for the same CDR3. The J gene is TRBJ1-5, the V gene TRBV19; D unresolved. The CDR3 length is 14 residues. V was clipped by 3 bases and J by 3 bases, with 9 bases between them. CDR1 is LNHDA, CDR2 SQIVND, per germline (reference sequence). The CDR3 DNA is TGTGCCAGTAGTATGGGAGGTTCCAATCAGCCCCAGCATTTT. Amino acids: CASSMGGSNQPQHF.

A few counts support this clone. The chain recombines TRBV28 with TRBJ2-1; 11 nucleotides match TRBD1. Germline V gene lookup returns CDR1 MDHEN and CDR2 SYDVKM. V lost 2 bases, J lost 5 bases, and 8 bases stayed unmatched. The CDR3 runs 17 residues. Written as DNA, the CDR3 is TGTGCCAGCAGTTTACCCCTAGGACAGGGGGCAAACAATGAGCAGTTCTTC. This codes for CASSLPLGQGANNEQFF. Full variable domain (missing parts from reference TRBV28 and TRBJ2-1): DVKVTQSSRYLVKRTGEKVFLECVQDMDHENMFWYRQDPGLGLRLIYFSYDVKMKEKGDIPEGYSVSREKKERFSLILESASTNQTSMYLCASSLPLGQGANNEQFFGPGTRLTVL.

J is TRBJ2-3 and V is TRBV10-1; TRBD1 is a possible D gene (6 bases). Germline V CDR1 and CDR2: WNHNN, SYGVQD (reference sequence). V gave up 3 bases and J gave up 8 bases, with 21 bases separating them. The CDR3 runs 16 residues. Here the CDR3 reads CASSDAGDVSGGTQYF. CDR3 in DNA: TGCGCCAGCAGTGATGCAGGGGACGTATCTGGCGGTACGCAGTATTTT.

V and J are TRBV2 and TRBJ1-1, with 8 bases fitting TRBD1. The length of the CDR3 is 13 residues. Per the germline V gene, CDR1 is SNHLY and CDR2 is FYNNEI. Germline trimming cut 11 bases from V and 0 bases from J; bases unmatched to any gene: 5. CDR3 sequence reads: CAAGQEMNTEAFF. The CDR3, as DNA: TGTGCCGCGGGACAGGAAATGAACACTGAAGCTTTCTTT.

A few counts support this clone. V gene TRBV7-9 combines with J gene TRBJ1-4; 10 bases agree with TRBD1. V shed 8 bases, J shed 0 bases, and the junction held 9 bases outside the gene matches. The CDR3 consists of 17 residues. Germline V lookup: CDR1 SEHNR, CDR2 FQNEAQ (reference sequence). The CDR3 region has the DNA TGTGCCAGCCGCCTGACAGGGGGCGGGACAACTAATGAAAAACTGTTTTTT. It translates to CASRLTGGGTTNEKLFF.

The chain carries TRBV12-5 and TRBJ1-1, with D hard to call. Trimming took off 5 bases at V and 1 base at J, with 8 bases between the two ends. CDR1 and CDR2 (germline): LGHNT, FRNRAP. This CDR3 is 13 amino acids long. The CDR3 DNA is TGTGCTAGTGGTGGCCGGGGGAACACTGAAGCTTTCTTT. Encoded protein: CASGGRGNTEAFF.

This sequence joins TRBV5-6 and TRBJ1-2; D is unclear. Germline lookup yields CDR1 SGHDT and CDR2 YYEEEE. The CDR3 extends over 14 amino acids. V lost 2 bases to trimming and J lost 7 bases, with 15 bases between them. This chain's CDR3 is CASSLDTPVSGYTF. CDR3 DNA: TGTGCCAGCAGCTTAGACACTCCCGTGAGTGGCTACACCTTC.

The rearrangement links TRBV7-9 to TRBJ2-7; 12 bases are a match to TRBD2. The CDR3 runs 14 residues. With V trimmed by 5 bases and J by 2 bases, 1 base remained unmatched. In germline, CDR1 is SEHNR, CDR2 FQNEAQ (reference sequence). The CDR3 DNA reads TGTGCCAGCAGCACTAGCGGGGGGACCTACGAGCAGTACTTC. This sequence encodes CASSTSGGTYEQYF. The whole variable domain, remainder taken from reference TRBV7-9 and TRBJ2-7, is DTGVSQNPRHKITKRGQNVTFRCDPISEHNRLYWYRQTLGQGPEFLTYFQNEAQLEKSRLLSDRFSAERPKGSFSTLEIQRTEQGDSAMYLCASSTSGGTYEQYFGPGTRLTVT.

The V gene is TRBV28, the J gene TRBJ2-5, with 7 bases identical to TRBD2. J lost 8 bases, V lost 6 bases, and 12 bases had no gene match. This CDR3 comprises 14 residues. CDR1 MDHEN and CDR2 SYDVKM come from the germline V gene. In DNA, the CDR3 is TGTGCCAGCAGCGAGCGGGGACTACCGGATACCCAGTACTTC. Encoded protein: CASSERGLPDTQYF.

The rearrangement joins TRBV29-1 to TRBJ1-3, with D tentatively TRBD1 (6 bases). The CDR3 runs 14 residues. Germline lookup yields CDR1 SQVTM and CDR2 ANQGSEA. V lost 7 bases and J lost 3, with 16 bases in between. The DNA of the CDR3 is TGCAGCGCAATCAGGGGAATTGGTGGAAACACCATATATTTT. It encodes CSAIRGIGGNTIYF.

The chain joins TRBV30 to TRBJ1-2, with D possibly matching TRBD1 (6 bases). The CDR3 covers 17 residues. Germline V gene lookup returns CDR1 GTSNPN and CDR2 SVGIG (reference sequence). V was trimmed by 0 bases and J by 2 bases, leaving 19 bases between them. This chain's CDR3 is CAWSVYLAGVANYGYTF. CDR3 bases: TGTGCCTGGAGTGTATATCTGGCAGGGGTTGCGAACTATGGCTACACCTTC.

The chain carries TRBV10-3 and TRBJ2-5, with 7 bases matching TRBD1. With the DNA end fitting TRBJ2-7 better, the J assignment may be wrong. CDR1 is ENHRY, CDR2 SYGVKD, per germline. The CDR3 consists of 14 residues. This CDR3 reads CAIRKTGADYEQYF. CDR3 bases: TGTGCCATCAGGAAAACAGGGGCCGACTACGAGCAGTACTTC.

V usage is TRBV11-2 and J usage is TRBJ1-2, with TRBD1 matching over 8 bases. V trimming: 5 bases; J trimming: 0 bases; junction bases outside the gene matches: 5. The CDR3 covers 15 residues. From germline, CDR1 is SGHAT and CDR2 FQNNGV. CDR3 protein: CASSMTGVTNYGYTF. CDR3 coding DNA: TGTGCCAGCAGCATGACAGGGGTGACTAACTATGGCTACACCTTC.

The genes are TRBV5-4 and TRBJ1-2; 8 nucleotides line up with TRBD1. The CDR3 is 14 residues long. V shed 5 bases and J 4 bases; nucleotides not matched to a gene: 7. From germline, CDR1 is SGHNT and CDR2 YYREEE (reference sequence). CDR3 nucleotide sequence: TGTGCCAGCAGGGACACAGGGGGTGGCTATGGCTACACCTTC. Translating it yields CASRDTGGGYGYTF.